The T cell receptor (beta chain) described here comes from a study of T cell responses to AZD1222 COVID-19 vaccine. Whole-study results and caveats: The donor cohort was predominantly white British with a female majority, and clonal diversity may have been underestimated. Compared with day 0, the breadth and depth of the Spike-specific TCR repertoire rose significantly after two doses of AZD1222.

This CDR3 has 15 residues. CDR1 is LNHDA and CDR2 is SQIVND in the germline V gene (reference sequence). The V and J ends lost 4 bases and 5 bases respectively, with 15 bases between them. Method: immunoSEQ multiplex PCR; TCRdb's copy keeps in-frame clones and lacks some. Of around 100,000 clones in the sample, about 86% were seen once. On this clone: Antigen specificity is unknown.

This specimen consisted of peripheral blood, obtained on day 0 of AZD1222 vaccination. This chain joins TRBV19 and TRBJ1-5; D is unclear. This TCR derives from an adult in good health. In DNA, the CDR3 is TGTGCCAGTAGTAGCGGGCTGCCGGGTCATCAGCCCCAGCATTTT. It translates to CASSSGLPGHQPQHF.